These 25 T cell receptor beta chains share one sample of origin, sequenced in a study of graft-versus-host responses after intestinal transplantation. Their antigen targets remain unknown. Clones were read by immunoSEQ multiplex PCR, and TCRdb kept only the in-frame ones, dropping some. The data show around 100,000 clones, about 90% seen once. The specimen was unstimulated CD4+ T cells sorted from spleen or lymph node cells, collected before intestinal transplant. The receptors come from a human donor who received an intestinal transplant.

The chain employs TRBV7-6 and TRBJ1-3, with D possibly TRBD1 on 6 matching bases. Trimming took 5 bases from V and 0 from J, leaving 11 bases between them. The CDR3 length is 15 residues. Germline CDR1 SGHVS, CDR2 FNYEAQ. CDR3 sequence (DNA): TGTGCCAGCAGCGGCGGGACACACTCTGGAAACACCATATATTTT. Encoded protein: CASSGGTHSGNTIYF.

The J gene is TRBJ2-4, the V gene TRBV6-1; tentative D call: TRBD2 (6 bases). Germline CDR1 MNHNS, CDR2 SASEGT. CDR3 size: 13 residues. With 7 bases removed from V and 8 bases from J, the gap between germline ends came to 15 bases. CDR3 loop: CASIKTVADIQYF. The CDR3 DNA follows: TGTGCCAGCATTAAGACAGTAGCGGACATTCAGTACTTC.

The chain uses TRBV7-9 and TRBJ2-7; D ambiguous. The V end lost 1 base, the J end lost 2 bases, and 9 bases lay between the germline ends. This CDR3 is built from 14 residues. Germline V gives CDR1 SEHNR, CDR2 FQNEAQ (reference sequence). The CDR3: CASSLVVIPYEQYF. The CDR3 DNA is TGTGCCAGCAGCTTAGTTGTGATCCCCTACGAGCAGTACTTC.

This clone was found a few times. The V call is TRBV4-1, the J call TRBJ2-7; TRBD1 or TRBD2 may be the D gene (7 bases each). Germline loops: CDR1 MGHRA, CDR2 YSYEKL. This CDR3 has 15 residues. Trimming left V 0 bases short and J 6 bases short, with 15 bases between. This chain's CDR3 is CASSQDLARGGEQYF. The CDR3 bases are TGCGCCAGCAGCCAAGATTTGGCCAGGGGGGGCGAGCAGTACTTC.

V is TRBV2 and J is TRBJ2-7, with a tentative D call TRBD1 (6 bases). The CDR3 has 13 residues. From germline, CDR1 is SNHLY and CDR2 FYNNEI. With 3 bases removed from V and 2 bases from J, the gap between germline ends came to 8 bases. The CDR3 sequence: CASSDDRTYEQYF. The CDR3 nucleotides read TGTGCCAGCAGTGACGACAGGACCTACGAGCAGTACTTC.

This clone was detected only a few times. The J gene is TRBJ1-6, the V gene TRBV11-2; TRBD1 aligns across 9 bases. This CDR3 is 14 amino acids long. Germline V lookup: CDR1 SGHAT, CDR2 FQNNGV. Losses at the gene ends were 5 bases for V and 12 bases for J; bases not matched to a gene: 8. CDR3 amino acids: CASSPGTGSGPLHF. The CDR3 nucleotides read TGTGCCAGCAGCCCAGGGACAGGGTCGGGACCCCTCCACTTT.

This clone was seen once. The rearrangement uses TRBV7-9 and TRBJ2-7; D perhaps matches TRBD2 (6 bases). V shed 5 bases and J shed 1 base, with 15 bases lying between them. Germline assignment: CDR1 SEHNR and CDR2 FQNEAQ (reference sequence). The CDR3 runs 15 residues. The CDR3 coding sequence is TGTGCCAGCAGCCGTGGGGACGGGAGATCCTACGAGCAGTACTTC. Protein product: CASSRGDGRSYEQYF.

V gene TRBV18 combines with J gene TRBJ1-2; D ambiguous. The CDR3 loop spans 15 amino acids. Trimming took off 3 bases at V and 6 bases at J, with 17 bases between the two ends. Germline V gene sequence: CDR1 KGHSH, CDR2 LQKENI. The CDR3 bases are TGTGCCAGCTCACCGTTGCCGGATGGGGTGGATGGCTACACCTTC. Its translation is CASSPLPDGVDGYTF.

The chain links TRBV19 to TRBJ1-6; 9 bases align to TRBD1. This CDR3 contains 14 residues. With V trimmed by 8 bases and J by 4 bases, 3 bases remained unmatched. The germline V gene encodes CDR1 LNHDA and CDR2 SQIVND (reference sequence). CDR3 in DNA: TGTGCCAGTGGGGGGACAGGGTATAATTCACCCCTCCACTTT. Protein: CASGGTGYNSPLHF.

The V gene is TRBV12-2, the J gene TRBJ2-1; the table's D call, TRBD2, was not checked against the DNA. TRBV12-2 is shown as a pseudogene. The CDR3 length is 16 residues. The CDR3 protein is CASRFQTSGRAREQFF. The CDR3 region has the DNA TGTGCAAGTCGCTTTCAGACTAGCGGGAGGGCCAGGGAGCAGTTCTTC.

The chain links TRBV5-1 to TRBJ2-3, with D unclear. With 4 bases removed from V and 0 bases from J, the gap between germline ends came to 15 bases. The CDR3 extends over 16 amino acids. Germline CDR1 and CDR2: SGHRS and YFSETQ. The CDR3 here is CASSPSSSPSTDTQYF. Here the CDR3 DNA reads TGCGCCAGCAGCCCCTCGAGCAGCCCTAGCACAGATACGCAGTATTTT.

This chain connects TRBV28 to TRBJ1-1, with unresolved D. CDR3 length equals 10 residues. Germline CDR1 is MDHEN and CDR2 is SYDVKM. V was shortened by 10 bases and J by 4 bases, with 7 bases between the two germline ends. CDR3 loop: CATKSTEAFF. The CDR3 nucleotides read TGTGCCACCAAATCCACTGAAGCTTTCTTT.

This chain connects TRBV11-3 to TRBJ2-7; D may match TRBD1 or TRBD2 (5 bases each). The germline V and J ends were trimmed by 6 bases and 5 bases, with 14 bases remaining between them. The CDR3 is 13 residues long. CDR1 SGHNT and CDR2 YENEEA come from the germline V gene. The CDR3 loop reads CASRSEGFHEQYF. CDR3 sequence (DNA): TGTGCCAGCAGGTCCGAGGGGTTCCACGAGCAGTACTTC.

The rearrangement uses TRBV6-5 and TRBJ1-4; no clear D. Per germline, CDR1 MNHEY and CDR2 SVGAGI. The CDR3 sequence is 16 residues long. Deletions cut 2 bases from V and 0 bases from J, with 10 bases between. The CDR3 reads CASSYRLPTTNEKLFF. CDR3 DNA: TGTGCCAGCAGTTACCGCCTCCCTACAACTAATGAAAAACTGTTTTTT.

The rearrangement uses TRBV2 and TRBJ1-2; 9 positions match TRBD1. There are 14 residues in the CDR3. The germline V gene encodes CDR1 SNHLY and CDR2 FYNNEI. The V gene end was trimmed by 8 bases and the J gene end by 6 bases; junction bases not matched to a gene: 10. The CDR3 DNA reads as TGTGCCAGCGAAATCTTGGACAGGGGTGATGGCTACACCTTC. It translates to CASEILDRGDGYTF.

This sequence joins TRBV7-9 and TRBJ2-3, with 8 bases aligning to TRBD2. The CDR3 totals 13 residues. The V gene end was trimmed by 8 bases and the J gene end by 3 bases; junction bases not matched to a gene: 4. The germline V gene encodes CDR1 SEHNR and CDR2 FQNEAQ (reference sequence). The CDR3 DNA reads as TGTGCCAGCGAGCGGGGGCGGACAGATACGCAGTATTTT. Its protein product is CASERGRTDTQYF. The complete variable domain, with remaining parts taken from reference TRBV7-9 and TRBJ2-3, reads DTGVSQNPRHKITKRGQNVTFRCDPISEHNRLYWYRQTLGQGPEFLTYFQNEAQLEKSRLLSDRFSAERPKGSFSTLEIQRTEQGDSAMYLCASERGRTDTQYFGPGTRLTVL.

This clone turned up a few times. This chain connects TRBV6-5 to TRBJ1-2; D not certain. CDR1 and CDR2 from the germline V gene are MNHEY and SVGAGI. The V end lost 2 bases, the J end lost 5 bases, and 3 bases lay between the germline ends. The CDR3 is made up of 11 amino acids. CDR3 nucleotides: TGTGCCAGCAGTTACGGGTATGGCTACACCTTC. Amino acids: CASSYGYGYTF.

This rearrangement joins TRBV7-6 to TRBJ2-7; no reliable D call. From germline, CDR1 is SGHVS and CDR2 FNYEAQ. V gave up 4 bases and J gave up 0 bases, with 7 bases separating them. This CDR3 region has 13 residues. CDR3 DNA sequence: TGTGCCAGCAGCTCCGATGTCTCCTACGAGCAGTACTTC. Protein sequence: CASSSDVSYEQYF.

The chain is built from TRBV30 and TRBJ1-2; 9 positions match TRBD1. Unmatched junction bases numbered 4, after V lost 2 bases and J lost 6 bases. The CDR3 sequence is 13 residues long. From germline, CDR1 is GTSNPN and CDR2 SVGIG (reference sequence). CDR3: CAWSRDRDDGYTF. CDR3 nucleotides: TGTGCCTGGAGTCGGGACAGGGACGATGGCTACACCTTC. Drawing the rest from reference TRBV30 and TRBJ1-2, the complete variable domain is SQTIHQWPATLVQPVGSPLSLECTVEGTSNPNLYWYRQAAGRGLQLLFYSVGIGQISSEVPQNLSASRPQDRQFILSSKKLLLSDSGFYLCAWSRDRDDGYTFGSGTRLTVV.

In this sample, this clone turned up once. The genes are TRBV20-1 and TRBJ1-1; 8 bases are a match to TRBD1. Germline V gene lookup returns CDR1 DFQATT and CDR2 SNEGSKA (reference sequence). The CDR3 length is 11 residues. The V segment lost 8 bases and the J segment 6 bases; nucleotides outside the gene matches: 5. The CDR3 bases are TGCAGTTCTGAGGGACAGGCTGAAGCTTTCTTT. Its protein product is CSSEGQAEAFF.

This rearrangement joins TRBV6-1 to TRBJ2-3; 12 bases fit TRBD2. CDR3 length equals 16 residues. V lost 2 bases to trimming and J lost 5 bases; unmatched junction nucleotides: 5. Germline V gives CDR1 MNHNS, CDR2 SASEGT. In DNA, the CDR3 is TGTGCCAGCAGTGAACAATTACTAGCGGGAGGAGATACGCAGTATTTT. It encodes CASSEQLLAGGDTQYF.

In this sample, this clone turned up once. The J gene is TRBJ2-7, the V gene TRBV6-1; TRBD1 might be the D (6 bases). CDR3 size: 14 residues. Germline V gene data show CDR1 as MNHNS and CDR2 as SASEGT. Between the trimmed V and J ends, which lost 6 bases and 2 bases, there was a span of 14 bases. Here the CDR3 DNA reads TGTGCCAGCAGCGTAGACAGGACGACCTACGAGCAGTACTTC. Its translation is CASSVDRTTYEQYF.

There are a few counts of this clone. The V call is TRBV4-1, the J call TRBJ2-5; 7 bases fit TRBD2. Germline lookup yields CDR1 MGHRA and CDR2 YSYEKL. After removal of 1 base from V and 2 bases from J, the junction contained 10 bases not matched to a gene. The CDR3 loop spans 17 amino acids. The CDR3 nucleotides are TGCGCCAGCAGCCAAGCACAAGCGGGGTTACAGCAAGAGACCCAGTACTTC. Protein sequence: CASSQAQAGLQQETQYF.

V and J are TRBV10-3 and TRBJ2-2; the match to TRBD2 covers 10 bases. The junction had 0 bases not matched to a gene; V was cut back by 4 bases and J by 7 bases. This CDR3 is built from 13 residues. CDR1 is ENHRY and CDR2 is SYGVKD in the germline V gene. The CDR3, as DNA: TGTGCCATCAGTGGACTAGCGGGCGGGGAGCTGTTTTTT. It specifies CAISGLAGGELFF.

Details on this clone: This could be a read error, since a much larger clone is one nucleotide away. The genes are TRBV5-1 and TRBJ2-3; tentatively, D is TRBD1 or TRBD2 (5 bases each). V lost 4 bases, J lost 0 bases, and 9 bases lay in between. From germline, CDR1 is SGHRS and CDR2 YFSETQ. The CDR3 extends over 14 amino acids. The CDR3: CASSPGDSTDTQYF. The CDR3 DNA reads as TGCGCCAGCAGCCCCGGGGACAGCACAGATACGCAGTATTTT.